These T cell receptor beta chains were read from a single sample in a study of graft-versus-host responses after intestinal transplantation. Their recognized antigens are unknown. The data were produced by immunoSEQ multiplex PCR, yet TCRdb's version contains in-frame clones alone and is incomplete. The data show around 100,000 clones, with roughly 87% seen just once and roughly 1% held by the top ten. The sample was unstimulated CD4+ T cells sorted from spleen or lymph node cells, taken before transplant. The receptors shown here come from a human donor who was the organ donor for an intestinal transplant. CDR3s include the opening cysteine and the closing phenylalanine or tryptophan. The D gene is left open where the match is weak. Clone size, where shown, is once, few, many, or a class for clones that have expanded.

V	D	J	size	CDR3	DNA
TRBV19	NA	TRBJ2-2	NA	CASSIVKGTGELFF	TGTGCCAGTAGTATAGTTAAGGGGACCGGGGAGCTGTTTTTT
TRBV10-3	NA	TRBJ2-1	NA	CAISEGYNEQFF	TGTGCCATCAGTGAGGGCTACAATGAGCAGTTCTTC
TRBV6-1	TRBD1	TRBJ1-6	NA	CASRPSGQGSPLHF	TGTGCCAGCAGGCCTTCGGGACAGGGTTCCCCCCTCCACTTT
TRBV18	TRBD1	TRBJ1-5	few	CASSPGTGVNQPQHF	TGTGCCAGCTCACCCGGGACAGGGGTCAATCAGCCCCAGCATTTT
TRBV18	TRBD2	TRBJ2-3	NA	CASSQTSGGSDTQYF	TGTGCCAGCTCACAGACTAGCGGGGGGTCAGATACGCAGTATTTT
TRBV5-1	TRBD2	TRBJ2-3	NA	CASSSDGGGTQYF	TGCGCCAGCAGTTCAGACGGGGGGGGTACGCAGTATTTT
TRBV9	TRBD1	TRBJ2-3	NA	CASSAGGQGHTDTQYF	TGTGCCAGCAGCGCCGGCGGACAGGGCCACACAGATACGCAGTATTTT
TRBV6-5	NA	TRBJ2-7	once	CASSYGQGFYEQYF	TGTGCCAGCAGTTACGGGCAGGGGTTCTACGAGCAGTACTTC
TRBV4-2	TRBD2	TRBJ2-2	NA	CASSQEAGLTGELFF	TGTGCCAGCAGCCAAGAAGCGGGGCTCACCGGGGAGCTGTTTTTT
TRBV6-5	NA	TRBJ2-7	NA	CASSYSVSTGHTEQYF	TGTGCCAGCAGTTACTCGGTTTCTACAGGGCACACCGAGCAGTACTTC
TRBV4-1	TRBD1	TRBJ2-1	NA	CASSQDGTGGLDEQFF	TGCGCCAGCAGCCAAGATGGGACAGGGGGCTTAGATGAGCAGTTCTTC
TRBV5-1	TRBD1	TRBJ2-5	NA	CASSSLDRAGETQYF	TGCGCCAGCAGCTCCCTCGACAGGGCTGGCGAGACCCAGTACTTC
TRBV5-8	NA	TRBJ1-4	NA	CASRREKLFF	TGTGCCAGCAGAAGGGAAAAACTGTTTTTT
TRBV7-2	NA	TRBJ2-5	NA	CATKAPRRGSQETQYF	TGTGCCACTAAGGCCCCCAGGAGGGGGAGTCAAGAGACCCAGTACTTC
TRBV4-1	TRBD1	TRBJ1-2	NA	CASSPLDRGANYGYTF	TGCGCCAGCAGCCCACTAGACAGGGGGGCCAACTATGGCTACACCTTC
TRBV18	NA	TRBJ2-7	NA	CASSRRERYEQYF	TGTGCCAGCTCCCGACGGGAAAGGTACGAGCAGTACTTC
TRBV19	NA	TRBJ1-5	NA	CASSLIWVRGFGNQPQHF	TGTGCCAGTAGCCTCATTTGGGTGCGGGGATTTGGCAATCAGCCCCAGCATTTT
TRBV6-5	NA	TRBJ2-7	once	CASSYSTGTYEQYF	TGTGCCAGCAGTTACTCGACAGGAACCTACGAGCAGTACTTC
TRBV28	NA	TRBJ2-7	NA	CASSPTGISYEQYF	TGTGCCAGCAGTCCCACAGGGATCTCCTACGAGCAGTACTTC
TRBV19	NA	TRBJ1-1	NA	CASSRDWNTEAFF	TGTGCCAGTAGTAGGGACTGGAACACTGAAGCTTTCTTT
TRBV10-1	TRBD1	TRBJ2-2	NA	CASRRDSNTGELFF	TGCGCCAGCAGACGGGACAGTAACACCGGGGAGCTGTTTTTT
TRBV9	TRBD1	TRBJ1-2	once	CASSVALDRASLGYTF	TGTGCCAGCAGCGTAGCCTTGGACAGGGCCTCGCTTGGCTACACCTTC
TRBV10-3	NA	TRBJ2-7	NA	CAIRGRDSNEQYF	TGTGCCATCAGGGGCAGGGATAGCAACGAGCAGTACTTC
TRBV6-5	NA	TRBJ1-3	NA	CASSPTGYGNTIYF	TGTGCCAGCAGTCCCACAGGGTATGGAAACACCATATATTTT
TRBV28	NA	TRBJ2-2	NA	CASSLPSGFTGELFF	TGTGCCAGCAGTTTACCATCGGGATTCACCGGGGAGCTGTTTTTT
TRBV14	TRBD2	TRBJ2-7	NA	CASSPSGFYEQYF	TGTGCCAGCAGCCCTAGCGGGTTCTACGAGCAGTACTTC
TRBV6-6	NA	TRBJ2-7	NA	CASRSGDFDYEQYF	TGTGCCAGCCGATCCGGGGACTTCGACTACGAGCAGTACTTC
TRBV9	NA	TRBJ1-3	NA	CASSVFEVGNTIYF	TGTGCCAGCAGCGTATTTGAGGTCGGAAACACCATATATTTT
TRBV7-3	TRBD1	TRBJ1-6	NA	CASSLSPGGGSPLHF	TGTGCCAGCAGCTTATCACCAGGGGGAGGATCACCCCTCCACTTT
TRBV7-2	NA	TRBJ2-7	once	CASSLGGRPEYEQYF	TGTGCCAGCAGCTTGGGCGGACGCCCGGAATACGAGCAGTACTTC
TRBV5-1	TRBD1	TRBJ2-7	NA	CASSPRTGGSYEQYF	TGCGCCAGCAGCCCGCGGACAGGGGGCTCCTACGAGCAGTACTTC
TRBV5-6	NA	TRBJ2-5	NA	CASSRTLATQYF	TGTGCCAGCAGCCGTACGTTGGCGACCCAGTACTTC
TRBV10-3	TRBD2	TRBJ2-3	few	CAIRHTPSGATDTQYF	TGTGCCATCAGACACACTCCTAGCGGGGCCACAGATACGCAGTATTTT
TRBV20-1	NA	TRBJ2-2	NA	CSAGSTGELFF	TGCAGTGCCGGCTCCACCGGGGAGCTGTTTTTT
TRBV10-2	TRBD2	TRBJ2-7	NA	CASSDPAGGWYEQYF	TGCGCCAGCAGTGATCCAGCGGGGGGTTGGTACGAGCAGTACTTC
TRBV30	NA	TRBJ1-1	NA	CAWSVSRFNTEAFF	TGTGCCTGGAGTGTTTCCAGATTCAACACTGAAGCTTTCTTT
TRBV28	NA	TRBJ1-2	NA	CASEGRALGYTF	TGTGCCAGCGAGGGACGGGCGTTGGGCTACACCTTC
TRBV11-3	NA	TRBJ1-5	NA	CASSSRQGNQPQHF	TGTGCCAGCAGCAGCCGGCAGGGCAATCAGCCCCAGCATTTT
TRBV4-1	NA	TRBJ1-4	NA	CASSQDLRASTNEKLFF	TGCGCCAGCAGCCAAGATCTCAGGGCCTCAACTAATGAAAAACTGTTTTTT
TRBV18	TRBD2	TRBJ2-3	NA	CASSRERLAGGTDTQYF	TGTGCCAGCTCCCGCGAAAGACTAGCGGGGGGAACAGATACGCAGTATTTT
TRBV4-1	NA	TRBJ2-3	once	CASSQVAAGSTDTQYF	TGCGCCAGCAGCCAAGTTGCAGCCGGTAGCACAGATACGCAGTATTTT
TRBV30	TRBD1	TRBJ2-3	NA	CACPFPGQVTDTQYF	TGTGCCTGCCCGTTCCCGGGACAGGTGACAGATACGCAGTATTTT
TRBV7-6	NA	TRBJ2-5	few	CASSVLQETQYF	TGTGCCAGCAGCGTTCTCCAAGAGACCCAGTACTTC
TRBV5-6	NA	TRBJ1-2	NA	CASSLAAYGYTF	TGTGCCAGCAGTTTGGCAGCTTATGGCTACACCTTC
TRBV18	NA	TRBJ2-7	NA	CASSPRQRGVSSYEQYF	TGTGCCAGCTCACCAAGGCAGCGCGGGGTCTCCTCCTACGAGCAGTACTTC
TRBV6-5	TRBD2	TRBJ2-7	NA	CAISEGGQVYEQYF	TGTGCCATCAGTGAGGGAGGGCAGGTCTACGAGCAGTACTTC
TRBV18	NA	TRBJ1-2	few	CASSPGTLGYTF	TGTGCCAGCTCACCTGGGACGCTCGGCTACACCTTC
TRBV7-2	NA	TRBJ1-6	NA	CASNFHGGSPLHF	TGTGCCAGCAACTTCCACGGGGGTTCACCCCTCCACTTT
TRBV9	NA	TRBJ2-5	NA	CASSVGGGRSLQETQYF	TGTGCCAGCAGCGTAGGGGGCGGCAGAAGCCTCCAAGAGACCCAGTACTTC
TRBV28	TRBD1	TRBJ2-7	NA	CASSTPSDRPDEQYF	TGTGCCAGCAGTACTCCATCGGACAGGCCCGACGAGCAGTACTTC
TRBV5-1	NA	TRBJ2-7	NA	CASSPEPTGSSYEQYF	TGCGCCAGCAGCCCGGAACCGACGGGGAGCTCCTACGAGCAGTACTTC
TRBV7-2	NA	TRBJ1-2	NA	CASSLDRAPGYGYTF	TGTGCCAGCAGCTTAGACAGGGCCCCGGGATATGGCTACACCTTC
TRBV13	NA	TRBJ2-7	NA	CASSLSSYEQYF	TGTGCCAGCAGCCTCAGCTCCTACGAGCAGTACTTC
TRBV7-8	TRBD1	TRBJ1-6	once	CASSLWTGSNSPLHF	TGTGCCAGCAGCTTATGGACAGGGAGTAATTCACCCCTCCACTTT
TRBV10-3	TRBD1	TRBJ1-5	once	CATQDRGSNQPQHF	TGTGCCACTCAGGACAGGGGAAGCAATCAGCCCCAGCATTTT
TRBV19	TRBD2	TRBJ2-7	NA	CASSKTGGEQYF	TGTGCCAGTAGTAAAACCGGGGGGGAGCAGTACTTC